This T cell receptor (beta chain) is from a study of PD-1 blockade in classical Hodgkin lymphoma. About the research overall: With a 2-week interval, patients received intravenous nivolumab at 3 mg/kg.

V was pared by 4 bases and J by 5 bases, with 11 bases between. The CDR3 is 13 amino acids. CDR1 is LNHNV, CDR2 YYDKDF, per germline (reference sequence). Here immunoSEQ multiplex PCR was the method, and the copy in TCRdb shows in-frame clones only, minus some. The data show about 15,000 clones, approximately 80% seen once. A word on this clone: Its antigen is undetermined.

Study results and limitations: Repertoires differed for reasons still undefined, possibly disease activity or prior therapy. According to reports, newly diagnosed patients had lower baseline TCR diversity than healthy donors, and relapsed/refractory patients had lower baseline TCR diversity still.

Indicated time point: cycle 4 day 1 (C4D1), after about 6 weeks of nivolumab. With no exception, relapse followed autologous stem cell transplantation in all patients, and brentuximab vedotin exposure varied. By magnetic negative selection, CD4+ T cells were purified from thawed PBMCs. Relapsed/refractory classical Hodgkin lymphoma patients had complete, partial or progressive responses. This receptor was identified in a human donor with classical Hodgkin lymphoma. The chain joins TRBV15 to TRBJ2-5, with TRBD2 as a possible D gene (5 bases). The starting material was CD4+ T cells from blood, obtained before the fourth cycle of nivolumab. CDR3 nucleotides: TGTGCCACCAGCACTGCGGGCCTCGAGACCCAGTACTTC. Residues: CATSTAGLETQYF.